The rows below give T cell receptor beta chains drawn from one sample of a study of early stage breast cancer tumors. Data came from immunoSEQ multiplex PCR; TCRdb stores just in-frame clones and leaves some out. The sample lists 9,500 to 12,000 clones; approximately 72% were seen once. The sequencing input was breast tumor tissue. These receptors were taken from a person aged 65-85 years with breast cancer. Each CDR3 is given with its conserved first and last residue. D genes are given only for firm matches. Rows give clone size only sometimes, using once, few, many, or a class for an expanded clone.

TRBD1	few	TRBV5-1	TRBJ2-7	TGCGCCAGCAGCCATGGTGGGCTGACAGGGGCCGAGCAGTACTTC	CASSHGGLTGAEQYF
TRBD1	-	TRBV18	TRBJ2-7	TGTGCCAGCTCACCTTATGCGACAGGGGGCTACGAGCAGTACTTC	CASSPYATGGYEQYF
-	-	TRBV23-1	TRBJ2-7	TGCGCCAGCAGTCAATCTATACTAGGAGACTTCACCTACGAGCAGTACTTC	CASSQSILGDFTYEQYF
-	-	TRBV7-9	TRBJ2-7	TGTGCCAGCAGCTTAGGGCACAGGGTACCCTACGAGCAGTACTTC	CASSLGHRVPYEQYF
-	once	TRBV19	TRBJ1-2	TGTGCCAGTAGCACCCCGGGGTCTAACTATGGCTACACCTTC	CASSTPGSNYGYTF
-	-	TRBV30	TRBJ2-7	TGTGCCCAGTCCAAGGGCCTACTAAGCGGGCAGTACTTC	CAQSKGLLSGQYF
-	-	TRBV4-2	TRBJ2-5	TGTGCCAGCAGCCAGCGGGATGCCTGGGAGACCCAGTACTTC	CASSQRDAWETQYF
-	-	TRBV4-3	TRBJ1-4	TGCGCCAGCAGCCAAGATCTGGAGGAAAAACTGTTTTTT	CASSQDLEEKLFF
-	few	TRBV6-4	TRBJ2-6	TGTGCCAGCAGTGATCCCCAAGGGGCTGTTCGGGGGGCCAACGTCCTGACTTTC	CASSDPQGAVRGANVLTF
-	few	TRBV6-5	TRBJ2-7	TGTGCCAGCAGCTTGGCACAGGCCTTCTCCTACGAGCAGTACTTC	CASSLAQAFSYEQYF
-	-	TRBV5-5	TRBJ2-5	TGTGCCAGCAGCTTGAGGGGGGGAGACCGGACCCAGTACTTC	CASSLRGGDRTQYF
TRBD2	-	TRBV11-3	TRBJ2-7	TGTGCCAGCAGCTCCGGACCAGCGGGAGGTTACGAGCAGTACTTC	CASSSGPAGGYEQYF
-	-	TRBV5-1	TRBJ2-7	TGCGCCAGCAGCCTCCGTAGCGGAGTGGGGTCCTACGAGCAGTACTTC	CASSLRSGVGSYEQYF
-	-	TRBV5-1	TRBJ1-1	TGCGCCAGCAGCGGAAAAGGGGGGGCGCACACTGAAGCTTTCTTT	CASSGKGGAHTEAFF
TRBD2	-	TRBV7-6	TRBJ2-2	TGTGCCAGCAGCTTGATAGCGGGAGTGAACACCGGGGAGCTGTTTTTT	CASSLIAGVNTGELFF
-	-	TRBV11-3	TRBJ1-6	TGTGCCAGCGCCACAGACTATAATTCACCCCTCCACTTT	CASATDYNSPLHF
-	-	TRBV6-5	TRBJ1-4	TGTGCCAGCAGTTACGGCGGGAGCAATGAAAAACTGTTTTTT	CASSYGGSNEKLFF
TRBD2	few	TRBV19	TRBJ2-3	TGTGCCAGTAGCTCGTTAGCGGGGGGCCAGGGGAATACGCAGTATTTT	CASSSLAGGQGNTQYF
-	-	TRBV9	TRBJ1-1	TGTGCCAGCAGCGGTCGAAATGAGGTAGAGAACACTGAAGCTTTCTTT	CASSGRNEVENTEAFF
TRBD2	-	TRBV19	TRBJ2-2	TGTGCCAGTAGTCGGCTAGCGGGAGGGCCAGGCGGGGAGCTGTTTTTT	CASSRLAGGPGGELFF
-	-	TRBV5-5	TRBJ2-7	TGTGCCAGCAGCTTGGCCAGGGGTCCGACCTACGAGCAGTACTTC	CASSLARGPTYEQYF
-	-	TRBV6-1	TRBJ1-5	TGTGCCAGCAGTGAAGCCCCTGACTATCAGCCCCAGCATTTT	CASSEAPDYQPQHF
TRBD1	-	TRBV7-9	TRBJ2-2	TGTGCCAGCAGACCGACGGGACAGGGGACCGGGGAGCTGTTTTTT	CASRPTGQGTGELFF
-	few	TRBV7-2	TRBJ2-6	TGTGCCAGCAGCTCCCAGACTGGGGCCAACGTCCTGACTTTC	CASSSQTGANVLTF
TRBD2	-	TRBV30	TRBJ2-5	TGTGCCTGGAGCCAGGGAGCGGGGGAGACCCAGTACTTC	CAWSQGAGETQYF
-	few	TRBV7-9	TRBJ2-2	TGTGCCAGCAGCCGGGACACCCTCACCGGGGAGCTGTTTTTT	CASSRDTLTGELFF
TRBD1	once	TRBV6-6	TRBJ1-1	TGTGCCAGCAGACCCAGACAGGGCACTGAAGCTTTCTTT	CASRPRQGTEAFF
TRBD1	-	TRBV29-1	TRBJ2-7	TGCAGCGCTGGACAGGGCCTCTACGAGCAGTACTTC	CSAGQGLYEQYF